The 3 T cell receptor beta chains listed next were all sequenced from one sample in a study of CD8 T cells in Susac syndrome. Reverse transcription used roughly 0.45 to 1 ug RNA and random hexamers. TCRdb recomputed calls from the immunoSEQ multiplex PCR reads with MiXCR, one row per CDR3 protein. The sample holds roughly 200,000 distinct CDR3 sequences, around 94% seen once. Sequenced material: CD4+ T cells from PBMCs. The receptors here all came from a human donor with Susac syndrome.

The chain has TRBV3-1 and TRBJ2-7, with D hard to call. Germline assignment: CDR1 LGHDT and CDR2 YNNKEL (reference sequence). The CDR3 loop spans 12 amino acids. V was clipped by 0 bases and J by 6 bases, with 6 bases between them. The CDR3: CASSQDLSEQYF. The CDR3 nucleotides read TGTGCCAGCAGCCAAGATTTGAGCGAGCAGTACTTC.

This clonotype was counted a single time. Written as DNA, the CDR3 is TGCAGTGCCCAAGAGGGGGCTCGTCGAGGCTACGAGCAGTACTTC. Protein product: CSAQEGARRGYEQYF. V gene TRBV20-1 combines with J gene TRBJ2-7, with 7 nucleotides matching TRBD1. The CDR3 is made up of 15 amino acids. The junction had 14 bases not matched to a gene; V was cut back by 6 bases and J by 3 bases. Germline lookup yields CDR1 DFQATT and CDR2 SNEGSKA (reference sequence).

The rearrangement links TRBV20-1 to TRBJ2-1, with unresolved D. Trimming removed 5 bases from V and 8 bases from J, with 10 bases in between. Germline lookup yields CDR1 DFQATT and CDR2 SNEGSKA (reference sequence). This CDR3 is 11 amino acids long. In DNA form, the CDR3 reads TGCAGTGCTGAGACCTGGGATGAGCAGTTCTTC. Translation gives CSAETWDEQFF.